A selection of T cell receptor beta chains follows, all from one sample in a study of blood T cell repertoires in COVID-19. Measured with immunoSEQ multiplex PCR; TCRdb has only the in-frame clones, and not every one. The sample lists 140,000 to 150,000 clones, 75% to 90% occurring once. The specimen sequenced was peripheral blood. All receptors derive from a man aged 18 to 30 with COVID-19, enrolled during active disease. The CDR3 runs from the conserved cysteine through the conserved F or W. The D gene is left open where the match is weak.

j_call	d_call	v_call	cdr3_aa
TRBJ2-7	TRBD2	TRBV30	CAWSVAPSGYEQYF
TRBJ2-2	.	TRBV4-1	CASSQFPGAFSNTGELFF
TRBJ1-1	.	TRBV25-1	CATSGVREAFF
TRBJ1-2	TRBD1	TRBV14	CASSRGTGDGYTF
TRBJ1-5	.	TRBV2	CASREGVSGNQPQHF
TRBJ1-2	.	TRBV4-1	CASSHHWSRAPSLGYTF
TRBJ2-5	.	TRBV28	CASSLTRTQYF
TRBJ2-3	TRBD1	TRBV5-4	CASSPRTGGGDTQYF
TRBJ1-2	.	TRBV29-1	CSSATTGGYTF
TRBJ1-2	TRBD1	TRBV2	CASSPDRAKGYTF
TRBJ2-1	TRBD1	TRBV30	CAWSRDRGNEQFF
TRBJ2-7	TRBD2	TRBV5-4	CASSAGLRREQYF
TRBJ2-5	TRBD2	TRBV5-6	CASSSGLAAFQETQYF
TRBJ1-1	.	TRBV3-1/TRBV3-2	CASSQGASTEAFF
TRBJ2-1	TRBD2	TRBV19	CASSTLTSGRLGEQFF
TRBJ2-3	TRBD2	TRBV2	CATLSSGGARDTQYF
TRBJ2-2	TRBD1	TRBV14	CASSRRQGPNTGELFF
TRBJ2-1	.	TRBV27	CASSSSLGQFF
TRBJ1-5	.	TRBV6-2/TRBV6-3	CASSLGGQPQHF
TRBJ2-1	.	TRBV11-2	CASSLGYLGEQFF
TRBJ2-1	TRBD1	TRBV2	CASSEALGQGAYEQFF
TRBJ1-5	TRBD1	TRBV18	CASSPPGETGEYQPQHF
TRBJ1-1	TRBD1	TRBV4-1	CASSQDRGRGTEAFF
TRBJ2-7	.	TRBV9	CASGRDPYEQYF